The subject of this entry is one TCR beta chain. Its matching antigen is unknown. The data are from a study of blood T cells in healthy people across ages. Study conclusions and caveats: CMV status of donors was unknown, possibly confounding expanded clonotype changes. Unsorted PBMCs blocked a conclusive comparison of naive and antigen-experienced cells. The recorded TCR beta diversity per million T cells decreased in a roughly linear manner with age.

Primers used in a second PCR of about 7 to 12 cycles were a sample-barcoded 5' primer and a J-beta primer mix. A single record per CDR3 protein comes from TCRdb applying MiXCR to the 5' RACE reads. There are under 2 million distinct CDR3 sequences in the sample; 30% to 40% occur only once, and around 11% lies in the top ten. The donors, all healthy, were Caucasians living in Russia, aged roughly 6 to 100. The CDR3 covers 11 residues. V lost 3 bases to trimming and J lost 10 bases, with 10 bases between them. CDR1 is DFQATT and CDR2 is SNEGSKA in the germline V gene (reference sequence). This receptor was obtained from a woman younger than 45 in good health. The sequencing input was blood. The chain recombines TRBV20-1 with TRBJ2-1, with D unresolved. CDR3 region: CSARSVPEQFF. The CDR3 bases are TGCAGTGCTAGGTCTGTTCCCGAGCAGTTCTTC.